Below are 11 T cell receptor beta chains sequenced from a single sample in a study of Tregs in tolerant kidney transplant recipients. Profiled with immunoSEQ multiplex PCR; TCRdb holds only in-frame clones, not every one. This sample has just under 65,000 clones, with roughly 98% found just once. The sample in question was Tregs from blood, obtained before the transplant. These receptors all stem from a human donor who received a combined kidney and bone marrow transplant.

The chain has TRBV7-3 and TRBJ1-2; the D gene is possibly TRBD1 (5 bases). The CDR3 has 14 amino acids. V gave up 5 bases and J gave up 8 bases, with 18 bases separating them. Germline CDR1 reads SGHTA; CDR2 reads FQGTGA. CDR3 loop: CASSPNIGAGGYTF. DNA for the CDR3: TGTGCCAGCAGCCCTAATATAGGGGCAGGGGGCTACACCTTC.

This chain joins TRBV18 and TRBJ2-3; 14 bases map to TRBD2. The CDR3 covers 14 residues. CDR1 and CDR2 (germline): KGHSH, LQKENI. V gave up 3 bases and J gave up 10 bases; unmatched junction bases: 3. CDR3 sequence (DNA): TGTGCCAGCTCACCGGGGACTAGCGGGAGTGCGCAGTATTTT. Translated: CASSPGTSGSAQYF. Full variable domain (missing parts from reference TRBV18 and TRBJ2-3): NAGVMQNPRHLVRRRGQEARLRCSPMKGHSHVYWYRQLPEEGLKFMVYLQKENIIDESGMPKERFSAEFPKEGPSILRIQQVVRGDSAAYFCASSPGTSGSAQYFGPGTRLTVL.

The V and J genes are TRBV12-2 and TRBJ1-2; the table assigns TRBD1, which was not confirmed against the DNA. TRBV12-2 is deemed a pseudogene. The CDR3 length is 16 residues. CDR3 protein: CASRSERDRESYGYTF. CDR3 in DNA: TGTGCAAGTCGCTCGGAAAGGGACAGGGAAAGCTATGGCTACACCTTC.

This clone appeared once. The DNA for the CDR3 is TGTGCCAGCAGTTACGGGACAGGCACAGATACGCAGTATTTT. Residues: CASSYGTGTDTQYF. The rearrangement links TRBV27 to TRBJ2-3; 7 bases match TRBD1. J gave up 1 base and V 4 bases, and 2 bases lay outside the gene matches. CDR1 is MNHEY, CDR2 SMNVEV, per germline (reference sequence). There are 14 residues in the CDR3.

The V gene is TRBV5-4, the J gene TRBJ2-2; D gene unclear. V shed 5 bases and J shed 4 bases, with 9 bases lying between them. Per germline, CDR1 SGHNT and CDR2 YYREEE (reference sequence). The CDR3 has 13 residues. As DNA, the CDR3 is TGTGCCAGCAGTTATAGGAGCACCGGGGAGCTGTTTTTT. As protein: CASSYRSTGELFF.

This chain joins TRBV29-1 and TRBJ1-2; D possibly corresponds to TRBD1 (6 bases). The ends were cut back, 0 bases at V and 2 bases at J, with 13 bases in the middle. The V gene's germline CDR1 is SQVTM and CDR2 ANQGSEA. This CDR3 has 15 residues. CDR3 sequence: CSVEDIGQTNYGYTF. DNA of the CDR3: TGCAGCGTTGAAGACATCGGACAGACAAACTATGGCTACACCTTC.

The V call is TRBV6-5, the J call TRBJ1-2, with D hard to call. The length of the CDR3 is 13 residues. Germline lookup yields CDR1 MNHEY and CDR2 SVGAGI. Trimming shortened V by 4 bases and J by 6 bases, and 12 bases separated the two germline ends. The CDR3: CASSFLNSDGYTF. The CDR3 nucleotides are TGTGCCAGCAGTTTCCTCAACTCTGATGGCTACACCTTC.

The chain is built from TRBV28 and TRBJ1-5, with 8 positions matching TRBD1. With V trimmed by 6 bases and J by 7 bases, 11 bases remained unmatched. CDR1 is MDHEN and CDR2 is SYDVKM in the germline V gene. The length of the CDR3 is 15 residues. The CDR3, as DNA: TGTGCCAGCAGATATGACAGGGGCGTGAACCAGCCCCAGCATTTT. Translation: CASRYDRGVNQPQHF.

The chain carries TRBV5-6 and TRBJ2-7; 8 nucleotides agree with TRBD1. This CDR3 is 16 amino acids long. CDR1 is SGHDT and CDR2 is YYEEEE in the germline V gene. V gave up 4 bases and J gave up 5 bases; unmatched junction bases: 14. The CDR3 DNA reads TGTGCCAGCAGCGGCACCCGCCCCCAGGGGGCGGACGAGCAGTACTTC. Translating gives CASSGTRPQGADEQYF.

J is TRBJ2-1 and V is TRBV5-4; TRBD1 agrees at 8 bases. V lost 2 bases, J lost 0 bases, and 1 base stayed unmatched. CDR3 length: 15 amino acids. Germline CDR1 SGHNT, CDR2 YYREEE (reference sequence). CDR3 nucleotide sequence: TGTGCCAGCAGCTTCGGGACAGGCTCCTACAATGAGCAGTTCTTC. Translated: CASSFGTGSYNEQFF. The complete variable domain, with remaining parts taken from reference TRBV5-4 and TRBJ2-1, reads ETGVTQSPTHLIKTRGQQVTLRCSSQSGHNTVSWYQQALGQGPQFIFQYYREEENGRGNFPPRFSGLQFPNYSSELNVNALELDDSALYLCASSFGTGSYNEQFFGPGTRLTVL.

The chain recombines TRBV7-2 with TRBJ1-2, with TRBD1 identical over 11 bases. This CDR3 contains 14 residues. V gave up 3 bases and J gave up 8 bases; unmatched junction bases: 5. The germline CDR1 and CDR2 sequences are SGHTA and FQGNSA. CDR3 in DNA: TGTGCCAGCAGCTTCCCAGGGACAGGGGGGGGCTACACCTTC. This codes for CASSFPGTGGGYTF.